Presented here are 2 T cell receptor beta chains from one specimen sequenced in a study of T cells in Graves' hyperthyroidism and ophthalmopathy. Researchers amplified the TCR beta CDR3 regions from RNA transcripts. A first-round RT-PCR of the TCR CDR3 used the HTBI primer set. Each CDR3 protein gets one entry after TCRdb re-called the multiplex PCR reads with MiXCR. The sample includes hundreds of thousands of distinct CDR3 sequences, around 13% seen only once; the top ten take roughly 10%. Sequenced sample: blood. These receptors were collected from a woman younger than 35 with Graves' hyperthyroidism.

The CDR3 nucleotides read TGTGCCAGCAGCTCCCCCCAGAGCGGGGCACCTCAGTACTTC. Its translation: CASSSPQSGAPQYF. V and J are TRBV7-2 and TRBJ2-5; 7 bases fit TRBD2. Germline V gene data show CDR1 as SGHTA and CDR2 as FQGNSA. After removal of 4 bases from V and 11 bases from J, the junction contained 13 bases not matched to a gene. This CDR3 is 14 amino acids long.

The genes are TRBV27 and TRBJ2-5; 8 bases are a match to TRBD2. Germline lookup yields CDR1 MNHEY and CDR2 SMNVEV (reference sequence). Trimming at V came to 2 bases and at J to 5 bases, leaving 19 bases not matched to a gene. This CDR3 comprises 19 residues. This CDR3 is CASSLVAGSGAWPRETQYF. CDR3 in DNA: TGTGCCAGCAGTTTAGTTGCGGGTAGCGGGGCCTGGCCACGGGAGACCCAGTACTTC.